The present T cell receptor beta chain was sequenced within a study of blood T cell repertoires in COVID-19. Across the study: Both acute and convalescent COVID-19 samples were obtained from the United States, Italy and Spain. T cells, B-cell-depleted T cells, or PBMCs supplied cDNA or gDNA.

The germline V and J ends were trimmed by 2 bases and 8 bases, with 15 bases remaining between them. CDR3 size: 14 residues. Germline-derived CDR1 and CDR2 are KGHSH and LQKENI. In the authors' workflow: Quantification of nucleated cells was approximated via reference gene primer amplification. Repertoires were generated with immunoSEQ multiplex PCR, while TCRdb's copy carries only in-frame clones and drops some. V, J and clone size were drawn from that table, and D and trimming were deduced from the DNA. Among fewer than 350,000 clones listed, more than 75% were seen once. The sequence came from a woman aged 40 to 50 with acute COVID-19. The genes are TRBV18 and TRBJ1-1; perhaps TRBD1 as D (6 bases). Material for sequencing was PBMCs or T cells enriched from blood (not recorded which). CDR3 amino acids: CASSPGQDSYEAFF. For the CDR3, the DNA is TGTGCCAGCTCACCAGGCCAGGACAGCTACGAAGCTTTCTTT.